The rows below give T cell receptor beta chains drawn from one sample of a study of cytotoxic CD8 clonotypes in ibrutinib-treated CLL. Here immunoSEQ multiplex PCR was the method, and the copy in TCRdb shows in-frame clones only, minus some. The data show approximately 140,000 clones, less than 95% seen once. The material sequenced was PBMCs, taken after 12 months of ibrutinib treatment. These TCRs come from a human donor with chronic lymphocytic leukemia. CDR3s include the opening cysteine and the closing phenylalanine or tryptophan. The order of the fields is V gene, J gene, D gene, clone size, CDR3 DNA, CDR3 protein. A D gene is named only where the DNA matches it firmly. Clone size is shown for a subset of rows, as once, few, many or a class of expanded clone.

v_gene: TRBV11-2
j_gene: TRBJ2-7
d_gene: -
abundance: -
CDR3nt: TGTGCCACCCCGGCGTCGCGGTACTTC
CDR3aa: CATPASRYF

v_gene: TRBV7-2
j_gene: TRBJ2-3
d_gene: -
abundance: -
CDR3nt: TGTGCCAGCAAACTTCATGGGGCCTCTTTGGCAGATACGCAGTATTTT
CDR3aa: CASKLHGASLADTQYF

v_gene: TRBV27
j_gene: TRBJ2-2
d_gene: TRBD2
abundance: -
CDR3nt: TGTGCCAGCAGCACTAGCGGGAGATTTACCGGGGAGCTGTTTTTT
CDR3aa: CASSTSGRFTGELFF

v_gene: TRBV7-9
j_gene: TRBJ1-5
d_gene: -
abundance: -
CDR3nt: TGTGCCATCGCGGGGGGGCTGGAGCAGCCCCAGCATTTT
CDR3aa: CAIAGGLEQPQHF

v_gene: TRBV5-1
j_gene: TRBJ2-2
d_gene: -
abundance: -
CDR3nt: TGCGCCAGCAGCTTGGAAGGCACTGCCGGGGAGCTGTTTTTT
CDR3aa: CASSLEGTAGELFF

v_gene: TRBV7-3
j_gene: TRBJ2-2
d_gene: -
abundance: -
CDR3nt: TGTGCCAGCAGCCCTGGCGGGGAAAACACCGGGGAGCTGTTTTTT
CDR3aa: CASSPGGENTGELFF

v_gene: TRBV7-8
j_gene: TRBJ1-4
d_gene: -
abundance: -
CDR3nt: TGTGCCAGCAGCTTATCACAGGGAGGTGAAAAACTGTTTTTT
CDR3aa: CASSLSQGGEKLFF

v_gene: TRBV4-3
j_gene: TRBJ2-7
d_gene: -
abundance: -
CDR3nt: TGCGCCAGCAGCCCCTACCCCGGGGAAACCTACGAGCAGTACTTC
CDR3aa: CASSPYPGETYEQYF

v_gene: TRBV15
j_gene: TRBJ2-1
d_gene: TRBD2
abundance: -
CDR3nt: TGTGCCACCAGCAGAGAGCGGGAGTTCTTCAATGAGCAGTTCTTC
CDR3aa: CATSREREFFNEQFF

v_gene: TRBV28
j_gene: TRBJ2-7
d_gene: -
abundance: -
CDR3nt: TGTGCCAGCAGTTTATTCAGGGGATCTTCCGAGCAGTACTTC
CDR3aa: CASSLFRGSSEQYF

v_gene: TRBV19
j_gene: TRBJ2-2
d_gene: -
abundance: -
CDR3nt: TGTGCCAGTAGTAGACAGCTCACCGGGGAGCTGTTTTTT
CDR3aa: CASSRQLTGELFF

v_gene: TRBV19
j_gene: TRBJ2-1
d_gene: -
abundance: -
CDR3nt: TGTGCCAGTAGTTCTTTTGGCGGTGGCTCCTACAATGAGCAGTTCTTC
CDR3aa: CASSSFGGGSYNEQFF

v_gene: TRBV4-3
j_gene: TRBJ2-7
d_gene: -
abundance: -
CDR3nt: TGCGCCAGCGGGAGGTTGGGCTCCTACGAGCAGTACTTC
CDR3aa: CASGRLGSYEQYF

v_gene: TRBV4-1
j_gene: TRBJ2-7
d_gene: -
abundance: -
CDR3nt: TGCGCCAGCAGCCAAGAAGGGACACCTTCCTACGAGCAGTACTTC
CDR3aa: CASSQEGTPSYEQYF

v_gene: TRBV18
j_gene: TRBJ1-3
d_gene: -
abundance: once
CDR3nt: TGTGCCAGCTCACCACCGGTGATTAGAGGGGCTCCGGCCAACACCATATATTTT
CDR3aa: CASSPPVIRGAPANTIYF

v_gene: TRBV7-9
j_gene: TRBJ1-3
d_gene: -
abundance: -
CDR3nt: TGTGCCAGCAGCTTAGGCACTCCTGGAAACACCATATATTTT
CDR3aa: CASSLGTPGNTIYF

v_gene: TRBV28
j_gene: TRBJ2-4
d_gene: TRBD1
abundance: -
CDR3nt: TGTGCCAGCAGTACCCCGGGACAGGGTCTAGCCAAAAACATTCAGTACTTC
CDR3aa: CASSTPGQGLAKNIQYF

v_gene: TRBV28
j_gene: TRBJ1-5
d_gene: -
abundance: -
CDR3nt: TGTGCCAGCGCCTATAGCAATCAGCCCCAGCATTTT
CDR3aa: CASAYSNQPQHF

v_gene: TRBV19
j_gene: TRBJ2-1
d_gene: TRBD2
abundance: -
CDR3nt: TGTGCCAGTAGTGGACTAGCGGGAGAGGGTAATGAGCAGTTCTTC
CDR3aa: CASSGLAGEGNEQFF

v_gene: TRBV6-6
j_gene: TRBJ2-1
d_gene: -
abundance: once
CDR3nt: TGTGCCAGCAGTACCGACAATGAGCAGTTCTTC
CDR3aa: CASSTDNEQFF

v_gene: TRBV13
j_gene: TRBJ2-1
d_gene: TRBD1
abundance: -
CDR3nt: TGTGCCAGCAGCTTCGGGACAGGTCTTTCGGATGAGCAGTTCTTC
CDR3aa: CASSFGTGLSDEQFF

v_gene: TRBV7-2
j_gene: TRBJ2-7
d_gene: -
abundance: -
CDR3nt: TGTGCCAGCAGCCAGACGTGGGTTGGGGAGCAGTACTTC
CDR3aa: CASSQTWVGEQYF

v_gene: TRBV27
j_gene: TRBJ1-5
d_gene: -
abundance: once
CDR3nt: TGTGCCAGCAAACCAGACCCCTGGGATCAGCCCCAGCATTTT
CDR3aa: CASKPDPWDQPQHF

v_gene: TRBV19
j_gene: TRBJ2-2
d_gene: -
abundance: -
CDR3nt: TGTGCCAGTAGGAAACAGGCCACCGGGGAGCTGTTTTTT
CDR3aa: CASRKQATGELFF

v_gene: TRBV19
j_gene: TRBJ1-5
d_gene: TRBD1
abundance: -
CDR3nt: TGTGCCAGTAGTGAGAGACAGGGAGGCAATCAGCCCCAGCATTTT
CDR3aa: CASSERQGGNQPQHF

v_gene: TRBV2
j_gene: TRBJ1-5
d_gene: -
abundance: -
CDR3nt: TGTGCCAGCAGTGAAAAGGGGCGCGATCAGCCCCAGCATTTT
CDR3aa: CASSEKGRDQPQHF